Shown below are 20 T cell receptor beta chains from a single sample sequenced in a study of graft-versus-host responses after intestinal transplantation. Produced via immunoSEQ multiplex PCR; TCRdb's table is partial and in-frame only. Of 75,000 to 100,000 clones in the sample, roughly 91% were seen once. These TCRs' antigens remain unknown. The sequencing used unstimulated CD4+ T cells sorted from spleen or lymph node cells, collected before transplant. These receptors all come from a human donor who was the organ donor for an intestinal transplant.

V usage is TRBV7-2 and J usage is TRBJ2-7; TRBD2 matches 16 bases. J was trimmed by 12 bases and V by 3 bases; bases with no gene match: 14. The germline CDR1 and CDR2 sequences are SGHTA and FQGNSA. The CDR3 is 17 amino acids. The chain's CDR3 is CASSFKLPGLAGGHRYF. The DNA for the CDR3 is TGTGCCAGCAGCTTTAAACTACCGGGACTAGCGGGGGGGCACCGGTACTTC. Supplemented by reference TRBV7-2 and TRBJ2-7, the full variable domain reads GAGVSQSPSNKVTEKGKDVELRCDPISGHTALYWYRQSLGQGLEFLIYFQGNSAPDKSGLPSDRFSAERTGGSVSTLTIQRTQQEDSAVYLCASSFKLPGLAGGHRYFGPGTRLTVT.

The rearrangement links TRBV6-5 to TRBJ2-6; D gene uncertain. The CDR3 contains 13 residues. The germline V and J ends were trimmed by 6 bases and 0 bases, with 3 bases remaining between them. Germline lookup yields CDR1 MNHEY and CDR2 SVGAGI. Here the CDR3 reads CASRHSGANVLTF. CDR3 DNA sequence: TGTGCCAGCAGACACTCTGGGGCCAACGTCCTGACTTTC.

V and J are TRBV14 and TRBJ2-3; perhaps TRBD2 as D (7 bases). This CDR3 has 14 residues. Deletions cut 0 bases from V and 9 bases from J, with 13 bases between. Germline loops: CDR1 SGHDN, CDR2 FVKESK. In DNA form, the CDR3 reads TGTGCCAGCAGCCAAGATTTCGGGGGGCAGACGCAGTATTTT. It specifies CASSQDFGGQTQYF.

The chain has TRBV30 and TRBJ1-2, with D maybe TRBD1 (5 bases). V lost 3 bases, J lost 6 bases, and 8 bases lay in between. The CDR3 is 11 residues long. CDR1 is GTSNPN, CDR2 SVGIG, per germline (reference sequence). The CDR3 region is CAWSPGHGYTF. The CDR3 DNA reads as TGTGCCTGGAGCCCAGGGCATGGCTACACCTTC.

This clone was detected only once. V is TRBV25-1 and J is TRBJ1-1; TRBD1 aligns across 9 bases. Germline V gives CDR1 MGHDK, CDR2 SYGVNS. Trimming cost V 6 bases and J 4 bases; bases outside gene matches: 12. This CDR3 is built from 16 residues. As DNA, the CDR3 is TGTGCCAGCAGGGGACAGGGAGTGTTACATGGCACTGAAGCTTTCTTT. Translation: CASRGQGVLHGTEAFF.

The J gene is TRBJ1-2, the V gene TRBV6-5, with D possibly being TRBD1 (5 bases). The V gene lost 6 bases and the J gene lost 4 bases, with 12 bases spanning the gap. This CDR3 is 13 amino acids long. Per germline, CDR1 MNHEY and CDR2 SVGAGI. CDR3 amino acids: CASRVREGYGYTF. Here the CDR3 DNA reads TGTGCCAGCAGGGTCAGGGAGGGCTATGGCTACACCTTC.

The chain combines TRBV18 with TRBJ1-1; D is perhaps TRBD1 (6 bases). In germline, CDR1 is KGHSH, CDR2 LQKENI. This CDR3 region has 16 residues. Trimming took off 1 base at V and 1 base at J, with 13 bases between the two ends. This CDR3 reads CASSPRAGQTNTEAFF. CDR3 DNA: TGTGCCAGCTCACCACGAGCAGGACAGACGAACACTGAAGCTTTCTTT.

The V call is TRBV7-9, the J call TRBJ1-6, with D uncertain. Trimming took 4 bases from V and 9 from J, leaving 10 bases between them. Germline V gene data show CDR1 as SEHNR and CDR2 as FQNEAQ (reference sequence). The CDR3 has 13 amino acids. Here the CDR3 reads CASSSQSGSPLHF. The CDR3 nucleotides are TGTGCCAGCAGCTCGCAATCGGGTTCACCCCTCCACTTT. Variable domain in full (rest from reference TRBV7-9 and TRBJ1-6): DTGVSQNPRHKITKRGQNVTFRCDPISEHNRLYWYRQTLGQGPEFLTYFQNEAQLEKSRLLSDRFSAERPKGSFSTLEIQRTEQGDSAMYLCASSSQSGSPLHFGNGTRLTVT.

V and J are TRBV4-2 and TRBJ2-2; D is uncertain. Per germline, CDR1 LGHNA and CDR2 YNFKEQ. Trimming cost V 0 bases and J 4 bases, with 9 bases left between them. The CDR3 sequence is 15 residues long. CDR3 loop: CASSQDSSSTGELFF. The CDR3 region has the DNA TGTGCCAGCAGCCAAGATAGTAGTAGCACCGGGGAGCTGTTTTTT.

This chain connects TRBV19 to TRBJ2-7; 8 nucleotides line up with TRBD1. This CDR3 has 14 amino acids. Trimming cost V 7 bases and J 2 bases; bases outside gene matches: 7. Per the germline V gene, CDR1 is LNHDA and CDR2 is SQIVND (reference sequence). The CDR3 DNA reads as TGTGCCAGTAAGGAGTCGGGACAGGCCTACGAGCAGTACTTC. Protein sequence: CASKESGQAYEQYF.

This clone has more than one count but fewer than ten. The rearrangement links TRBV19 to TRBJ1-5, with TRBD1 matching 10 bases. The V gene end was trimmed by 3 bases and the J gene end by 7 bases; junction bases not matched to a gene: 6. This CDR3 comprises 15 residues. The germline gives CDR1 LNHDA, CDR2 SQIVND (reference sequence). DNA of the CDR3: TGTGCCAGTAGTATGGGGACAGGGGCTCACCAGCCCCAGCATTTT. Amino acids: CASSMGTGAHQPQHF.

V gene TRBV2 combines with J gene TRBJ2-2; TRBD1 matches at 7 bases. Germline-derived CDR1 and CDR2 are SNHLY and FYNNEI. The ends lost 5 bases at V and 6 bases at J; junction bases unmatched: 9. There are 15 residues in the CDR3. The CDR3 DNA reads as TGTGCCAGCAGTTCAGACAGGGTAGGGTCCGGGGAGCTGTTTTTT. Translation gives CASSSDRVGSGELFF. The full variable domain, in which reference TRBV2 and TRBJ2-2 provide the parts outside the CDR3, is EPEVTQTPSHQVTQMGQEVILRCVPISNHLYFYWYRQILGQKVEFLVSFYNNEISEKSEIFDDQFSVERPDGSNFTLKIRSTKLEDSAMYFCASSSDRVGSGELFFGEGSRLTVL.

The J gene is TRBJ1-1, the V gene TRBV5-1; perhaps TRBD1 as D (5 bases). CDR3 length: 13 amino acids. Germline V gene data show CDR1 as SGHRS and CDR2 as YFSETQ. Trimming shortened V by 3 bases and J by 1 base, and 7 bases separated the two germline ends. The CDR3 loop is CASSYQGNTEAFF. CDR3 nucleotide sequence: TGCGCCAGCAGCTATCAGGGGAACACTGAAGCTTTCTTT.

This clone was detected once. This chain connects TRBV9 to TRBJ2-7, with a weak D call TRBD1 (6 bases). Germline CDR1 and CDR2: SGDLS and YYNGEE. V was shortened by 4 bases and J by 2 bases, with 16 bases between the two germline ends. The CDR3 runs 15 residues. CDR3 DNA: TGTGCCAGCAGCCTCGAGCCAGGGGCCACCTACGAGCAGTACTTC. This sequence encodes CASSLEPGATYEQYF.

The chain uses TRBV6-5 and TRBJ1-5; the D is unclear. Germline V gene data show CDR1 as MNHEY and CDR2 as SVGAGI. Trimming took 4 bases from V and 4 from J, leaving 8 bases between them. The CDR3 extends over 13 amino acids. As DNA, the CDR3 is TGTGCCAGCAGTTTACAGATTAATCAGCCCCAGCATTTT. It specifies CASSLQINQPQHF.

The chain carries TRBV6-5 and TRBJ2-5; TRBD2 is a possible D gene (7 bases). Germline V CDR1 and CDR2: MNHEY, SVGAGI. The CDR3 totals 14 residues. Trimming pared 2 bases from V and 5 bases from J, leaving 12 bases between. As DNA, the CDR3 is TGTGCCAGCAGTTACGGGGGGGCTATGGAGACCCAGTACTTC. This codes for CASSYGGAMETQYF.

The chain couples TRBV6-5 to TRBJ1-2; 7 bases are a match to TRBD1. The ends lost 5 bases at V and 5 bases at J; junction bases unmatched: 2. CDR1 is MNHEY, CDR2 SVGAGI, per germline. CDR3 size: 12 residues. The CDR3 bases are TGTGCCAGCAGTCGGACAGGATATGGCTACACCTTC. It specifies CASSRTGYGYTF.

V and J are TRBV11-3 and TRBJ2-7; 8 nucleotides agree with TRBD1. The length of the CDR3 is 15 residues. Germline V CDR1 and CDR2: SGHNT, YENEEA. The ends lost 1 base at V and 3 bases at J; junction bases unmatched: 5. The DNA of the CDR3 is TGTGCCAGCAGCTTAGGTGACAGGGGTGACTACGAGCAGTACTTC. Protein: CASSLGDRGDYEQYF.

This clone has only one observation. The chain is built from TRBV5-6 and TRBJ2-7, with 8 bases aligning to TRBD1. The germline V gene has CDR1 SGHDT and CDR2 YYEEEE. V lost 6 bases, J lost 0 bases, and 5 bases stayed unmatched. This CDR3 region has 14 residues. The CDR3 sequence: CASKRGQGSYEQYF. The DNA for the CDR3 is TGTGCCAGCAAGAGAGGACAGGGCTCCTACGAGCAGTACTTC.

This chain connects TRBV4-2 to TRBJ1-6; D gene unclear. This CDR3 has 17 amino acids. Germline assignment: CDR1 LGHNA and CDR2 YNFKEQ. The V gene lost 4 bases and the J gene lost 0 bases, with 13 bases spanning the gap. In DNA form, the CDR3 reads TGTGCCAGCAGCCCCCTAAGGAGGAGCTCCTATAATTCACCCCTCCACTTT. As protein: CASSPLRRSSYNSPLHF.